One and the same sample provided the 18 T cell receptor beta chains below, sequenced in a study of OX40 agonist ivuxolimab in advanced cancers. Sequencing used immunoSEQ multiplex PCR; TCRdb keeps in-frame clones, though not all of them. The profile covers more than 55,000 clones, with approximately 87% appearing a single time and 5.5% to 7% taken by the ten largest. Sequencing was performed on CD4+ or CD8+ T cells sorted from blood, taken in a trial of the OX40 agonist ivuxolimab. The source is an adult with an advanced solid tumor such as melanoma, head and neck, liver or kidney cancer.

The chain combines TRBV4-3 with TRBJ2-7; D possibly corresponds to TRBD2 (5 bases). Germline V lookup: CDR1 LGHNA, CDR2 YSLEER. The CDR3 sequence is 15 residues long. V was shortened by 4 bases and J by 3 bases, with 16 bases between the two germline ends. As DNA, the CDR3 is TGCGCCAGCAGCCCCGGACTCAGTGGCAACTACGAGCAGTACTTC. It encodes CASSPGLSGNYEQYF.

The chain carries TRBV6-5 and TRBJ1-1, with TRBD1 as a possible D gene (6 bases). The CDR3 is 16 residues long. V was pared by 0 bases and J by 1 base, with 12 bases between. CDR1 and CDR2 from the germline V gene are MNHEY and SVGAGI. This chain's CDR3 is CASSYSKGEGNTEAFF. CDR3 bases: TGTGCCAGCAGTTACTCAAAGGGGGAGGGGAACACTGAAGCTTTCTTT.

This clone showed up just once. The rearrangement uses TRBV19 and TRBJ2-2; either TRBD1 or TRBD2 may supply D (5 bases each). Trimming removed 8 bases at V and 0 bases at J, with 10 bases between. This CDR3 region has 14 residues. Germline V gene lookup returns CDR1 LNHDA and CDR2 SQIVND (reference sequence). CDR3: CASSGTTNTGELFF. The CDR3 nucleotides are TGTGCCAGTTCGGGGACCACGAACACCGGGGAGCTGTTTTTT.

This clone appeared once. The V and J genes are TRBV19 and TRBJ2-2, with 7 bases lining up with TRBD2. V dropped 0 bases and J dropped 2; count of bases not matched to a gene: 9. The germline gives CDR1 LNHDA, CDR2 SQIVND (reference sequence). The CDR3 consists of 18 residues. The CDR3 region has the DNA TGTGCCAGTAGTATAGACTCTTTGGGCGGGAGAAACACCGGGGAGCTGTTTTTT. Its protein product is CASSIDSLGGRNTGELFF.

The chain recombines TRBV2 with TRBJ2-5, with TRBD1 matching over 11 bases. The J call may be wrong; the DNA end is better matched by TRBJ2-7. CDR1 and CDR2 from the germline V gene are SNHLY and FYNNEI. This CDR3 has 16 amino acids. CDR3 sequence reads: CASSEADRGLRYEQYF. The CDR3 bases are TGTGCCAGCAGTGAAGCGGACAGGGGGCTTCGGTACGAGCAGTACTTC.

This chain uses TRBV5-1 with TRBJ2-2, with 11 nucleotides matching TRBD1. CDR1 is SGHRS, CDR2 YFSETQ, per germline. The length of the CDR3 is 17 residues. The V and J ends lost 3 bases and 6 bases, in that order; junction bases with no gene match: 10. CDR3 sequence reads: CASSSIPGQGAPGELFF. In nucleotides, the CDR3 is TGCGCCAGCAGCTCCATTCCCGGACAGGGGGCTCCCGGGGAGCTGTTTTTT. Based on the CDR3 plus reference TRBV5-1 and TRBJ2-2, the full variable domain is KAGVTQTPRYLIKTRGQQVTLSCSPISGHRSVSWYQQTPGQGLQFLFEYFSETQRNKGNFPGRFSGRQFSNSRSEMNVSTLELGDSALYLCASSSIPGQGAPGELFFGEGSRLTVL.

This clone was recorded only once. This chain connects TRBV7-9 to TRBJ2-7; D is unclear. Germline V CDR1 and CDR2: SEHNR, FQNEAQ (reference sequence). V was cut by 2 bases and J by 2 bases, with 7 bases left in between. The CDR3 consists of 13 residues. CDR3 bases: TGTGCCAGCAGCTTAAGTAACGCCTACGAGCAGTACTTC. Amino acids: CASSLSNAYEQYF.

With respect to this clone: Other DNA sequences in the same sample also yield this CDR3. This chain joins TRBV5-1 and TRBJ2-5; D ambiguous. V lost 4 bases and J 5 bases, leaving 12 bases between the germline ends. The CDR3 is 13 amino acids. Germline assignment: CDR1 SGHRS and CDR2 YFSETQ. CDR3 DNA: TGCGCCAGCAGCAGAAAGCTATATGAGACCCAGTACTTC. This translates into CASSRKLYETQYF.

The rearrangement uses TRBV4-3 and TRBJ2-1, with D possibly being TRBD1 (5 bases). Germline CDR1 reads LGHNA; CDR2 reads YSLEER. V was trimmed by 1 base and J by 5 bases, leaving 24 bases between them. This CDR3 has 19 amino acids. The CDR3 nucleotides are TGCGCCAGCAGCCAAGTCTCCCAGGGCCCGTGGCAGGGCGACAATGAGCAGTTCTTC. As protein: CASSQVSQGPWQGDNEQFF.

V gene TRBV5-1 combines with J gene TRBJ1-6; D is ambiguous. Germline values: CDR1 SGHRS, CDR2 YFSETQ. The CDR3 loop spans 21 amino acids. Trimming took off 5 bases at V and 0 bases at J, with 27 bases between the two ends. Written as DNA, the CDR3 is TGCGCCAGCAGGCCTAGCCCCAGTAGGTCGATTTATAGCTCCTATAATTCACCCCTCCACTTT. As protein: CASRPSPSRSIYSSYNSPLHF.

On this clone itself: At one boundary the junction diverges from the germline segment, which might be a read error. The chain uses TRBV29-1 and TRBJ1-3; D not certain. The V gene's germline CDR1 is SQVTM and CDR2 ANQGSEA. The CDR3 is made up of 13 amino acids. CDR3 sequence: CSVEAGSGNTIYF. The CDR3 DNA sequence: TGCAGCGTCGAAGCGGGTTCCGGAAACACCATATATTTT.

The rearrangement uses TRBV7-2 and TRBJ1-2; TRBD1 agrees at 8 bases. Germline CDR1 SGHTA, CDR2 FQGNSA. This CDR3 is built from 14 residues. The junction had 6 bases not matched to a gene; V was cut back by 7 bases and J by 2 bases. The CDR3 here is CASTSDRANYGYTF. The CDR3 DNA is TGTGCCAGCACCTCGGACAGGGCCAACTATGGCTACACCTTC.

The chain recombines TRBV18 with TRBJ2-5; D is uncertain. The germline V and J ends were trimmed by 10 bases and 3 bases, with 18 bases remaining between them. Germline V gene data show CDR1 as KGHSH and CDR2 as LQKENI. The CDR3 has 14 residues. The CDR3 DNA reads TGTGCCAACTTCCAAATGCATAGGGAAGAGACCCAGTACTTC. Translated, it gives CANFQMHREETQYF.

The gene calls are TRBV5-1 and TRBJ2-1; no clear D gene. Germline CDR1 SGHRS, CDR2 YFSETQ. The CDR3 is 15 amino acids. Trimming stripped 2 bases from V and 9 bases from J, with 18 bases between. CDR3 sequence: CASSFLGPPSAEQFF. CDR3 DNA: TGCGCCAGCAGCTTTTTAGGCCCTCCCTCCGCTGAGCAGTTCTTC.

The J gene is TRBJ1-2, the V gene TRBV7-2; 9 positions agree with TRBD1. The germline V gene has CDR1 SGHTA and CDR2 FQGNSA. J was trimmed by 8 bases and V by 5 bases; bases with no gene match: 12. This CDR3 spans 15 amino acids. The CDR3 sequence is CASSQPGQGMKGYTF. Written as DNA, the CDR3 is TGTGCCAGCAGCCAACCGGGACAGGGAATGAAGGGCTACACCTTC.

The chain employs TRBV7-8 and TRBJ1-1; possibly TRBD1 for D (5 bases). CDR1 is SGHVS, CDR2 FQNEAQ, per germline. The CDR3 runs to 12 residues. Deletions cut 3 bases from V and 6 bases from J, with 8 bases between. The CDR3 region is CASSFGGAEAFF. CDR3 in DNA: TGTGCCAGCAGCTTCGGGGGAGCTGAAGCTTTCTTT.

The chain combines TRBV2 with TRBJ2-7; maybe TRBD2 (7 bases). Per germline, CDR1 SNHLY and CDR2 FYNNEI. The V gene lost 8 bases and the J gene lost 2 bases, with 13 bases spanning the gap. The CDR3 is 13 residues long. CDR3 sequence reads: CASAGDTTYEQYF. CDR3 DNA: TGTGCCAGCGCGGGGGACACCACCTACGAGCAGTACTTC.

The chain combines TRBV28 with TRBJ1-2; unclear D gene. There are 14 residues in the CDR3. Germline lookup yields CDR1 MDHEN and CDR2 SYDVKM. Trimming left V 2 bases short and J 0 bases short, with 7 bases between. CDR3 DNA sequence: TGTGCCAGCAGTTTACAAGGAACTAACTATGGCTACACCTTC. Encoded protein: CASSLQGTNYGYTF.